Listed below are T cell receptor beta chains from one sample, sequenced in a study of OX40 agonist ivuxolimab in advanced cancers. Clones were read by immunoSEQ multiplex PCR, and TCRdb kept only the in-frame ones, dropping some. The repertoire includes around 38,000 clones, roughly 90% of them detected once, and roughly 9.8% sits in the top ten. The sample consisted of CD4+ or CD8+ T cells sorted from blood, taken in a trial of the OX40 agonist ivuxolimab. The receptor source for this set is an adult with an advanced solid tumor such as melanoma, head and neck, liver or kidney cancer. The CDR3 runs from the conserved cysteine through the conserved F or W. Fields, in order: clone size, J gene, V gene, D gene, CDR3 DNA, CDR3 protein. A D gene is named only where the DNA matches it firmly. Clone sizes are given selectively: once, few, many, or a class where the clone is expanded.

size: -; J: TRBJ2-2; V: TRBV7-8; D: TRBD2; DNA: TGTGCCAGCAGCTCCGTCTCTATCGGGCTAGCGGGACCCGGGGAGCTGTTTTTT; CDR3: CASSSVSIGLAGPGELFF
size: -; J: TRBJ2-1; V: TRBV10-3; D: -; DNA: TGTGCCATCAGTGAACTAACGGGCCCCTACAATGAGCAGTTCTTC; CDR3: CAISELTGPYNEQFF
size: -; J: TRBJ1-1; V: TRBV28; D: TRBD1; DNA: TGTGCCAGCAGTTTATGGGGGACAGGGACCGGGCACACTGAAGCTTTCTTT; CDR3: CASSLWGTGTGHTEAFF
size: -; J: TRBJ2-1; V: TRBV7-9; D: -; DNA: TGTGCCAGCAGCCCATCTCGGAATGAGCAGTTCTTC; CDR3: CASSPSRNEQFF
size: few; J: TRBJ2-2; V: TRBV9; D: TRBD1; DNA: TGTGCCAGCAGCTCCGGACAGGGGGCTTCTCTGACCGGGGAGCTGTTTTTT; CDR3: CASSSGQGASLTGELFF
size: -; J: TRBJ2-3; V: TRBV6-5; D: -; DNA: TGTGCCAGCAGTTACTCAGATACGCAGTATTTT; CDR3: CASSYSDTQYF
size: -; J: TRBJ1-2; V: TRBV27; D: -; DNA: TGTGCCAGCAGTTCAGGGGTTGGGCACTATGGCTACACCTTC; CDR3: CASSSGVGHYGYTF
size: once; J: TRBJ2-3; V: TRBV9; D: -; DNA: TGTGCCAGCAGCGCCGGGGTAGGGGGGATCCACACAGATACGCAGTATTTT; CDR3: CASSAGVGGIHTDTQYF
size: -; J: TRBJ1-1; V: TRBV10-3; D: TRBD1; DNA: TGTGCCATCAGTGAGTCCGAGGGGGCAGGAACTGAAGCTTTCTTT; CDR3: CAISESEGAGTEAFF
size: -; J: TRBJ2-1; V: TRBV19; D: TRBD2; DNA: TGTGCCAGTAGCCTACTAGCGGCTTTGGATGAGCAGTTCTTC; CDR3: CASSLLAALDEQFF
size: -; J: TRBJ2-7; V: TRBV29-1; D: -; DNA: TGCAGCGTTGAGGTCCCGGGAGAGTTTGGTTACGAGCAGTACTTC; CDR3: CSVEVPGEFGYEQYF
size: -; J: TRBJ2-2; V: TRBV19; D: -; DNA: TGTGCCAGTAGTATATTCAGGATGGAGACCGGGGAGCTGTTTTTT; CDR3: CASSIFRMETGELFF
size: -; J: TRBJ2-1; V: TRBV11-3; D: -; DNA: TGTGCCAGCAGTCCCAGTAGGGGGAATGAGCAGTTCTTC; CDR3: CASSPSRGNEQFF
size: few; J: TRBJ2-3; V: TRBV10-1; D: TRBD2; DNA: TGCGCCAGCAGTGACGTGAGACTAGCGGGAGGGCCTTTCACAGATACGCAGTATTTT; CDR3: CASSDVRLAGGPFTDTQYF
size: -; J: TRBJ1-2; V: TRBV28; D: -; DNA: TGTGCCAGCAGTTTAAATCTTAACTATGGCTACACCTTC; CDR3: CASSLNLNYGYTF
size: -; J: TRBJ2-7; V: TRBV6-1; D: TRBD2; DNA: TGTGCCAGCAGTCAAGGACTAGCCGGATACGAGCAGTACTTC; CDR3: CASSQGLAGYEQYF
size: -; J: TRBJ1-1; V: TRBV11-2; D: -; DNA: TGTGCCAGCAGCGCCTTAATGCCCCCTGAAGCTTTCTTT; CDR3: CASSALMPPEAFF
size: -; J: TRBJ2-2; V: TRBV9; D: -; DNA: TGTGCCAGCAGCGTGGGGTCGGAGACCGGGGAGCTGTTTTTT; CDR3: CASSVGSETGELFF
size: -; J: TRBJ2-1; V: TRBV5-1; D: -; DNA: TGCGCCAGCAGAATCAGCGTTGATGAGCAGTTCTTC; CDR3: CASRISVDEQFF
size: -; J: TRBJ2-1; V: TRBV9; D: -; DNA: TGTGCCAGCAGCGTAGAAGCTTACAGCAGTGAGCAGTTCTTC; CDR3: CASSVEAYSSEQFF
size: once; J: TRBJ2-5; V: TRBV4-1; D: -; DNA: TGCGCCAGCAGCCAAGATCAACTTCTCCAAGAGACCCAGTACTTC; CDR3: CASSQDQLLQETQYF
size: -; J: TRBJ2-7; V: TRBV28; D: -; DNA: TGTGCCAGCAGTTTAGGGTTGGTAGCCTACGAGCAGTACTTC; CDR3: CASSLGLVAYEQYF
size: -; J: TRBJ2-3; V: TRBV9; D: TRBD1; DNA: TGTGCCAGCAGCGAGGGACAGGGGGCGCTTACAGATACGCAGTATTTT; CDR3: CASSEGQGALTDTQYF
size: once; J: TRBJ2-3; V: TRBV19; D: -; DNA: TGTGCCAGTAGTATCTCGACAGCCACAGATACGCAGTATTTT; CDR3: CASSISTATDTQYF
size: -; J: TRBJ2-3; V: TRBV6-4; D: TRBD1; DNA: TGTGCCAGCAGTGACGGACAGGGGGCAGATACGCAGTATTTT; CDR3: CASSDGQGADTQYF